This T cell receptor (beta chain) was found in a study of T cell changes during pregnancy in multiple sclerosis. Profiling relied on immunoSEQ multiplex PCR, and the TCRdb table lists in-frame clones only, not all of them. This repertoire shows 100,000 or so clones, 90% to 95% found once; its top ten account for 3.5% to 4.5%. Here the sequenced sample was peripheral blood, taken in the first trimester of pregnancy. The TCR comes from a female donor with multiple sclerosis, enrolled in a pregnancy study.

Here the CDR3 reads CASGRQGASYNEQFF. CDR3 nucleotide sequence: TGTGCCAGCGGGAGACAGGGGGCATCCTACAATGAGCAGTTCTTC. The J gene is TRBJ2-1, the V gene TRBV5-4; 10 nucleotides match TRBD1. J lost 1 base, V lost 7 bases, and 5 bases had no gene match. Per germline, CDR1 SGHNT and CDR2 YYREEE (reference sequence). CDR3 length: 15 residues. Complete variable domain (other parts from reference TRBV5-4 and TRBJ2-1): ETGVTQSPTHLIKTRGQQVTLRCSSQSGHNTVSWYQQALGQGPQFIFQYYREEENGRGNFPPRFSGLQFPNYSSELNVNALELDDSALYLCASGRQGASYNEQFFGPGTRLTVL.